Here is one TCR beta chain with its context. Original handling: Counts of nucleated cells, estimated from reference gene primer amplification, were obtained. The data were produced by immunoSEQ multiplex PCR, yet TCRdb's version contains in-frame clones alone and is incomplete. V, J and clone size reflect that table, while D and trimming were determined from the DNA. The sample has roughly 240,000 clones, more than 75% seen once. This sample was taken from a study of blood T cell repertoires in COVID-19. During active infection, Seattle patients enrolled and were then monitored through disease. This CDR3 contains 13 residues. Germline loops: CDR1 LNHDA, CDR2 SQIVND (reference sequence). Trimming cost V 3 bases and J 0 bases, with 6 bases left between them.

The chain carries TRBV19 and TRBJ2-7; D is unclear. What was sequenced was peripheral blood. This clonotype was obtained from a woman older than 75 with COVID-19, enrolled during active disease. CDR3 in amino acids: CASSMGNSYEQYF. The CDR3 region has the DNA TGTGCCAGTAGTATGGGCAACTCCTACGAGCAGTACTTC.